One and the same sample provided the 21 T cell receptor beta chains below, sequenced in a study of PD-1 blockade in mismatch repair-deficient tumors. The method was immunoSEQ multiplex PCR; TCRdb's version includes in-frame clones alone and lacks a portion of them. The table lists 70,000 to 90,000 clones, about 82% of them singletons. Sequences were derived from peripheral blood, sampled 44 weeks after starting pembrolizumab. Source of these receptors: an adult with mismatch repair-deficient cancer.

The chain is built from TRBV27 and TRBJ2-1; TRBD2 is a possible D gene (5 bases). This CDR3 has 15 amino acids. V gave up 3 bases and J gave up 4 bases, with 13 bases separating them. The germline gives CDR1 MNHEY, CDR2 SMNVEV (reference sequence). CDR3 DNA: TGTGCCAGCAGTTTTGGCCTAGGGAGTTACAATGAGCAGTTCTTC. This codes for CASSFGLGSYNEQFF.

A few counts support this clone. The V call is TRBV25-1, the J call TRBJ2-2; the D gene is possibly TRBD2 (6 bases). The V gene's germline CDR1 is MGHDK and CDR2 SYGVNS. V lost 11 bases to trimming and J lost 5 bases, with 12 bases between them. The length of the CDR3 is 12 residues. This chain's CDR3 is CAVRRDTGELFF. The CDR3 nucleotides are TGTGCCGTTAGGAGGGATACCGGGGAGCTGTTTTTT.

The chain couples TRBV18 to TRBJ2-7; TRBD1 agrees at 7 bases. The ends lost 6 bases at V and 5 bases at J; junction bases unmatched: 10. CDR1 and CDR2 from the germline V gene are KGHSH and LQKENI. The CDR3 is 14 amino acids. This chain's CDR3 is CASSGSTGLNEQYF. The CDR3 bases are TGTGCCAGCTCCGGATCGACAGGGCTCAACGAGCAGTACTTC.

The chain combines TRBV5-5 with TRBJ2-7; D is ambiguous. CDR1 SGHKS and CDR2 YYEKEE come from the germline V gene (reference sequence). V lost 3 bases to trimming and J lost 2 bases, with 15 bases between them. The CDR3 length is 15 residues. DNA of the CDR3: TGTGCCAGCAGCTCGGGCAGCCGACTTCCCTACGAGCAGTACTTC. It yields the protein CASSSGSRLPYEQYF.

The chain recombines TRBV7-3 with TRBJ1-5; no clear D gene. Trimming cost V 2 bases and J 3 bases, with 8 bases left between them. Per the germline V gene, CDR1 is SGHTA and CDR2 is FQGTGA. The CDR3 spans 14 residues. In DNA, the CDR3 is TGTGCCAGCAGCTTACAAGGGTACAATCAGCCCCAGCATTTT. This gives the protein CASSLQGYNQPQHF.

This chain uses TRBV12-5 with TRBJ1-2, with 8 bases that match TRBD1. The CDR3 totals 15 residues. Germline values: CDR1 LGHNT, CDR2 FRNRAP. With 5 bases clipped from V and 4 bases from J, the junction kept 9 bases outside the gene matches. CDR3: CASGPSRGQGYGYTF. CDR3 in DNA: TGTGCTAGTGGTCCCTCCAGGGGGCAGGGCTATGGCTACACCTTC.

This rearrangement joins TRBV2 to TRBJ2-5; D could derive from TRBD1 or TRBD2 (5 bases each). This CDR3 spans 14 amino acids. The V end was cut by 4 bases, the J end by 1 base, with 10 bases between. Germline lookup yields CDR1 SNHLY and CDR2 FYNNEI. CDR3 sequence reads: CASSGGPIQETQYF. In DNA, the CDR3 is TGTGCCAGCAGTGGGGGACCAATCCAAGAGACCCAGTACTTC.

The J gene is TRBJ2-3, the V gene TRBV6-4; 8 positions match TRBD2. The CDR3 totals 14 residues. Germline V CDR1 and CDR2: MRHNA, SNTAGT. The J segment lost 0 bases and the V segment lost 10 bases, leaving 6 bases of the junction unmatched. The DNA of the CDR3 is TGTGCCACTTCCCGGGAGGGCAGCACAGATACGCAGTATTTT. Its translation: CATSREGSTDTQYF.

The chain is built from TRBV5-1 and TRBJ2-1; D gene unclear. This CDR3 has 16 amino acids. Trimming took 0 bases from V and 2 from J, leaving 12 bases between them. Per germline, CDR1 SGHRS and CDR2 YFSETQ. CDR3 loop: CASSLVLGGTYNEQFF. The CDR3 nucleotides read TGCGCCAGCAGCTTGGTCCTTGGCGGAACCTACAATGAGCAGTTCTTC.

The table lists this clone with a count of one. This chain connects TRBV6-9 to TRBJ2-7; TRBD1 matches at 7 bases. With 6 bases clipped from V and 1 base from J, the junction kept 9 bases outside the gene matches. Looked up from germline, CDR1 is MNHGY and CDR2 is SVAAGI. This CDR3 region has 15 residues. The CDR3 sequence is CASRRDSPISYEQYF. The CDR3 DNA reads as TGTGCCAGCAGACGGGACAGTCCGATTTCCTACGAGCAGTACTTC.

The chain couples TRBV6-6 to TRBJ2-2; 8 bases are shared with TRBD1. CDR3 length: 15 residues. V gave up 7 bases and J gave up 2 bases; unmatched junction bases: 6. Germline CDR1 is MNHNY and CDR2 is SVGAGI (reference sequence). CDR3 nucleotide sequence: TGTGCCAGCAACTCAGGGGGCCCTAACACCGGGGAGCTGTTTTTT. It yields the protein CASNSGGPNTGELFF.

The CDR3, as DNA: TGTGCCAGCAGCCTGGGCCGGGACTGGTTCTTCTTC. Protein sequence: CASSLGRDWFFF. The V call is TRBV5-8, the J call TRBJ2-1, with TRBD2 as a possible D gene (6 bases). CDR1 is SGHTS and CDR2 is YDEGEE in the germline V gene. The CDR3 runs 12 residues. V was pared by 4 bases and J by 16 bases, with 18 bases between.

J is TRBJ2-7 and V is TRBV18, with 14 bases aligning to TRBD2. The CDR3 is 16 amino acids. Germline V CDR1 and CDR2: KGHSH, LQKENI. Trimming cost V 6 bases and J 4 bases; bases outside gene matches: 8. The CDR3, as DNA: TGTGCCAGCTCCCAGGGACTAGCGGGAGTTACTTACGAGCAGTACTTC. Translated: CASSQGLAGVTYEQYF.

The chain recombines TRBV7-2 with TRBJ2-7; 7 bases match TRBD2. The trim removed 1 base at V and 3 bases at J, leaving 9 bases unmatched. This CDR3 has 16 amino acids. The germline CDR1 and CDR2 sequences are SGHTA and FQGNSA. This CDR3 is CASSLGAPGGGYEQYF. CDR3 coding DNA: TGTGCCAGCAGCTTAGGTGCCCCGGGAGGTGGCTACGAGCAGTACTTC.

The chain has TRBV29-1 and TRBJ2-1; 9 positions agree with TRBD2. Unmatched junction bases numbered 6, after V lost 7 bases and J lost 8 bases. The CDR3 totals 12 residues. The germline V gene encodes CDR1 SQVTM and CDR2 ANQGSEA. The CDR3 spells CSGGLARDEQFF. The CDR3, as DNA: TGCAGCGGGGGACTAGCCCGTGATGAGCAGTTCTTC.

The chain combines TRBV6-6 with TRBJ2-3, with TRBD2 matching 9 bases. V shed 6 bases and J 3 bases; nucleotides not matched to a gene: 4. The germline gives CDR1 MNHNY, CDR2 SVGAGI (reference sequence). The CDR3 has 14 amino acids. CDR3 sequence reads: CASRAGGRTDTQYF. The CDR3 nucleotides read TGTGCCAGCAGGGCGGGAGGGAGGACAGATACGCAGTATTTT.

The chain carries TRBV6-1 and TRBJ2-4, with TRBD1 identical over 8 bases. The CDR3 extends over 14 amino acids. Germline V gives CDR1 MNHNS, CDR2 SASEGT. The V gene end was trimmed by 7 bases and the J gene end by 3 bases; junction bases not matched to a gene: 5. Here the CDR3 DNA reads TGTGCCAGCACGAAACAGGGGGACAAAAACATTCAGTACTTC. Its protein is CASTKQGDKNIQYF.

The CDR3 sequence is CASSPMGGGREKLFF. The CDR3 DNA reads TGTGCCAGCAGCCCAATGGGGGGCGGAAGAGAAAAACTGTTTTTT. The chain carries TRBV7-2 and TRBJ1-4, with D perhaps matching TRBD1 (6 bases). The CDR3 extends over 15 amino acids. Germline V gene lookup returns CDR1 SGHTA and CDR2 FQGNSA. Trimming took 5 bases from V and 8 from J, leaving 18 bases between them.

V gene TRBV7-2 combines with J gene TRBJ2-7, with 8 bases lining up with TRBD2. V lost 7 bases and J lost 0; bases outside the gene matches: 11. CDR3 length: 16 amino acids. CDR1 and CDR2 from the germline V gene are SGHTA and FQGNSA. As DNA, the CDR3 is TGTGCCAGCACCGTCGACGTTAGCGGGATCTCCTACGAGCAGTACTTC. Translating it yields CASTVDVSGISYEQYF.

The chain carries TRBV4-3 and TRBJ2-2; a weak D match, TRBD1 (6 bases). The germline gives CDR1 LGHNA, CDR2 YSLEER. The length of the CDR3 is 16 residues. With 1 base removed from V and 6 bases from J, the gap between germline ends came to 15 bases. The CDR3 reads CASSQAGTFRAGELFF. The CDR3 region has the DNA TGCGCCAGCAGCCAAGCCGGGACATTTCGGGCCGGGGAGCTGTTTTTT.

This chain connects TRBV27 to TRBJ1-1; D is undetermined. With 5 bases removed from V and 5 bases from J, the gap between germline ends came to 12 bases. This CDR3 region has 13 residues. Germline CDR1 reads MNHEY; CDR2 reads SMNVEV (reference sequence). The CDR3 DNA sequence: TGTGCCAGCAGTGTCGCCCTTCGTACTGAAGCTTTCTTT. It codes for CASSVALRTEAFF.